The 10 T cell receptor beta chains presented below share a single source sample, sequenced in a study of graft-versus-host responses after intestinal transplantation (dated by TCRdb to about 2021). Library preparation was by the immunoSEQ multiplex PCR assay. In its TCRdb copy, this immuneACCESS table keeps in-frame sequences only and misses some clones. Where compared with another copy, unresolved V genes explain less than half of these, and the others have no known cause. The sample contains around 99,000 clones, roughly 89% of them found a single time. The top ten hold around 0.76% of the sample. The antigens for these receptors are not known. The time point label, read with the paper, signifies: cells obtained before transplantation from donor or recipient. The sequencing used unstimulated CD4+ T cells sorted from spleen or lymph node cells, collected before transplant. The receptors derive from a human donor who was the organ donor for an intestinal transplant.

This sequence joins TRBV6-6 and TRBJ1-3; unclear D gene. The V end was cut by 7 bases, the J end by 7 bases, with 17 bases between. In germline, CDR1 is MNHNY, CDR2 SVGAGI (reference sequence). The CDR3 totals 14 residues. The CDR3 DNA reads as TGTGCCAGCACTCCAGCTGCTCCGGGGAACACCATATATTTT. Its protein product is CASTPAAPGNTIYF.

This chain joins TRBV7-2 and TRBJ2-1, with D possibly TRBD2 on 7 matching bases. This CDR3 contains 15 residues. Germline loops: CDR1 SGHTA, CDR2 FQGNSA. Deletions cut 5 bases from V and 6 bases from J, with 17 bases between. The CDR3 DNA reads as TGTGCCAGCAGCCGGGGGGCCCAACCCCCCAATGAGCAGTTCTTC. Protein: CASSRGAQPPNEQFF.

This clone was seen only a few times. The chain carries TRBV11-2 and TRBJ2-7; D is ambiguous. CDR3 length equals 13 residues. The V and J ends lost 4 bases and 3 bases respectively, with 10 bases between them. Germline CDR1 and CDR2: SGHAT and FQNNGV. Written as DNA, the CDR3 is TGTGCCAGCAGCTCCGCTTCGATCTACGAGCAGTACTTC. Its translation: CASSSASIYEQYF.

The V call is TRBV6-5, the J call TRBJ2-1, with TRBD1 as a possible D gene (7 bases). Trimming took off 5 bases at V and 4 bases at J, with 15 bases between the two ends. Looked up from germline, CDR1 is MNHEY and CDR2 is SVGAGI. CDR3 length: 15 amino acids. CDR3: CASSLQGGAYNEQFF. The CDR3 DNA sequence: TGTGCCAGCAGTCTCCAGGGGGGCGCTTACAATGAGCAGTTCTTC.

The chain is built from TRBV2 and TRBJ2-4; no firm D call. V lost 4 bases and J lost 6, with 4 bases in between. Germline CDR1 is SNHLY and CDR2 is FYNNEI. The CDR3 has 11 residues. CDR3 sequence (DNA): TGTGCCAGCAGTGGAGGAAACATTCAGTACTTC. It translates to CASSGGNIQYF.

The chain joins TRBV7-3 to TRBJ2-1; 11 positions agree with TRBD2. Germline CDR1 SGHTA, CDR2 FQGTGA. CDR3 length equals 15 residues. The J segment lost 4 bases and the V segment lost 5 bases, leaving 4 bases of the junction unmatched. The CDR3, as DNA: TGTGCCAGCAGCGAACTAGCGGGGGCGTACAATGAGCAGTTCTTC. Its translation: CASSELAGAYNEQFF.

The chain uses TRBV19 and TRBJ2-2, with D possibly TRBD1 on 6 matching bases. V was clipped by 3 bases and J by 3 bases, with 11 bases between them. CDR1 and CDR2 (germline): LNHDA, SQIVND (reference sequence). The CDR3 extends over 15 amino acids. CDR3: CASSIRGFYTGELFF. The DNA for the CDR3 is TGTGCCAGTAGTATTAGGGGGTTTTACACCGGGGAGCTGTTTTTT.

The gene calls are TRBV19 and TRBJ2-3; TRBD1 is a possible D gene (6 bases). Germline CDR1 reads LNHDA; CDR2 reads SQIVND (reference sequence). This CDR3 has 13 residues. V shed 6 bases and J shed 5 bases, with 12 bases lying between them. The CDR3 here is CASRGQPVDTQYF. The CDR3 DNA reads TGTGCCAGTAGGGGACAACCCGTAGATACGCAGTATTTT.

With respect to this clone: The sample has other DNA sequences that encode this CDR3 too. V is TRBV7-9 and J is TRBJ2-3; no definite D call. The CDR3 is made up of 13 amino acids. In germline, CDR1 is SEHNR, CDR2 FQNEAQ (reference sequence). V dropped 3 bases and J dropped 0 bases, with 4 bases sitting between them. DNA of the CDR3: TGTGCCAGCAGCTTGGGGAGCACAGATACGCAGTATTTT. Translation gives CASSLGSTDTQYF.

The chain couples TRBV5-6 to TRBJ2-1; 7 bases align to TRBD2. The length of the CDR3 is 14 residues. Trimming took 2 bases from V and 6 from J; bases not matched to a gene: 5. Per the germline V gene, CDR1 is SGHDT and CDR2 is YYEEEE. The CDR3 nucleotides are TGTGCCAGCAGCTTACCTACTAGCGTCAATGAGCAGTTCTTC. This codes for CASSLPTSVNEQFF.